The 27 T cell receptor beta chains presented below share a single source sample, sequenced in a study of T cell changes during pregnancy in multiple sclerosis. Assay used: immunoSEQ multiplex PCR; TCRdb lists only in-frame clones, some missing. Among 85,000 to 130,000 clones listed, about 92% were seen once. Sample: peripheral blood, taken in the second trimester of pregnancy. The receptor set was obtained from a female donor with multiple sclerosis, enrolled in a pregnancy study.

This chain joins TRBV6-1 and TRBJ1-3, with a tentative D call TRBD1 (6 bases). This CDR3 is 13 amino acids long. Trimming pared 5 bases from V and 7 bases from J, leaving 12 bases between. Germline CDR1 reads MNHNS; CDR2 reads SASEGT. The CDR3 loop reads CASSQGTGNTIYF. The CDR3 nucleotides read TGTGCCAGCAGTCAGGGCACAGGGAACACCATATATTTT.

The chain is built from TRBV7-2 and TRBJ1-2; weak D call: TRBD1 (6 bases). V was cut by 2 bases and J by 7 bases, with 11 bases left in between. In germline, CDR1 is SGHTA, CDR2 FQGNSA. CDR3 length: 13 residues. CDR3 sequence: CASSLSQGAGYTF. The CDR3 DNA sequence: TGTGCCAGCAGCTTATCACAGGGTGCTGGCTACACCTTC.

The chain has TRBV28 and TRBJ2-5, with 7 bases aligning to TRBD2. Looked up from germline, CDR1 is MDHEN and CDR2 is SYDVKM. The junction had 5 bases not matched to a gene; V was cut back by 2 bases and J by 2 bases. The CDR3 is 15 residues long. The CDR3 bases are TGTGCCAGCAGTTTAAGCGGGGTGATACAAGAGACCCAGTACTTC. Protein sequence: CASSLSGVIQETQYF.

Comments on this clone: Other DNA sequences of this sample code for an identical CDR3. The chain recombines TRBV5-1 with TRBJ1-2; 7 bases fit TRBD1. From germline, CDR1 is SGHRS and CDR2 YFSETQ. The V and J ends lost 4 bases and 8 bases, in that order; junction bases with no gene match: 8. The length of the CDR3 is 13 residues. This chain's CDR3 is CASSLRDRDGYTF. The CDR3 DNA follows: TGCGCCAGCAGCCTCCGGGACAGAGACGGCTACACCTTC.

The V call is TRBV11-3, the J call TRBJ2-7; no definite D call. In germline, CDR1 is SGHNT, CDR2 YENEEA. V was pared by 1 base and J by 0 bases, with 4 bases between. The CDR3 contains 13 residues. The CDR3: CASSLGGSYEQYF. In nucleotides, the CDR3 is TGTGCCAGCAGCTTAGGCGGCTCCTACGAGCAGTACTTC.

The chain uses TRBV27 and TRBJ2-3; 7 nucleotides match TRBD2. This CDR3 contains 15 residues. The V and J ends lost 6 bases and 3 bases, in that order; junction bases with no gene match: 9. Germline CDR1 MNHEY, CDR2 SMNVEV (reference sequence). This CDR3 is CASRALPGLTDTQYF. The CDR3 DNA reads TGTGCCAGCAGGGCTCTACCGGGACTAACAGATACGCAGTATTTT.

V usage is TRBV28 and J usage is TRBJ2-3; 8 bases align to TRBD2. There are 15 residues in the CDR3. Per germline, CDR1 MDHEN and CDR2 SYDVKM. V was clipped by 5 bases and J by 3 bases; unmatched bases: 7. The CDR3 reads CASSPHSGKTDTQYF. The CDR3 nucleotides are TGTGCCAGCAGTCCACATAGCGGGAAAACAGATACGCAGTATTTT.

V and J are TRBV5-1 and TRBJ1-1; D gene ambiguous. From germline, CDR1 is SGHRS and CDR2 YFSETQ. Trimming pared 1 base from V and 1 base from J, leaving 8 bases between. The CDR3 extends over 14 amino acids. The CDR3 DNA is TGCGCCAGCAGCTTGACACCTGAGAACACTGAAGCTTTCTTT. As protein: CASSLTPENTEAFF. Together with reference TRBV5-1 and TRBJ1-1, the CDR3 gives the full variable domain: KAGVTQTPRYLIKTRGQQVTLSCSPISGHRSVSWYQQTPGQGLQFLFEYFSETQRNKGNFPGRFSGRQFSNSRSEMNVSTLELGDSALYLCASSLTPENTEAFFGQGTRLTVV.

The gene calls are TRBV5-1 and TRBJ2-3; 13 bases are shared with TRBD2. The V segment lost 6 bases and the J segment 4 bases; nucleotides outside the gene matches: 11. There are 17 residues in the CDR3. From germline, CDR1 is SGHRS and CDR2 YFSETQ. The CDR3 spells CASTRTSGSSVADTQYF. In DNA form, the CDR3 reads TGCGCCAGCACCCGGACTAGCGGGAGCTCCGTAGCAGATACGCAGTATTTT.

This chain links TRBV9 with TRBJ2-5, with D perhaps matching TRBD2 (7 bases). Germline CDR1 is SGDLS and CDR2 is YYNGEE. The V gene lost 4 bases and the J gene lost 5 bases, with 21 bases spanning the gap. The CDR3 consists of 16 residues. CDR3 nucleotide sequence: TGTGCCAGCAGCCGGGGGATCAGCGGGACATCGGAGACCCAGTACTTC. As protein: CASSRGISGTSETQYF.

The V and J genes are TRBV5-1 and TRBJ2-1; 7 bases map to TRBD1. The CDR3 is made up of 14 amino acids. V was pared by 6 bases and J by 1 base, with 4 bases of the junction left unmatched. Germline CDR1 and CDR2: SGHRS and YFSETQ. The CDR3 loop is CASMTGSSYNEQFF. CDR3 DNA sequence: TGCGCCAGCATGACAGGGTCGTCCTACAATGAGCAGTTCTTC.

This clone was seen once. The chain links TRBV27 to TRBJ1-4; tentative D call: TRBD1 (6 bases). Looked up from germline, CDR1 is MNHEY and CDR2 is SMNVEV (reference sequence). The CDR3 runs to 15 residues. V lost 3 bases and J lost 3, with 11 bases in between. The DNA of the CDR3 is TGTGCCAGCAGTTTCCTCGCAGGGGCTAATGAAAAACTGTTTTTT. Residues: CASSFLAGANEKLFF.

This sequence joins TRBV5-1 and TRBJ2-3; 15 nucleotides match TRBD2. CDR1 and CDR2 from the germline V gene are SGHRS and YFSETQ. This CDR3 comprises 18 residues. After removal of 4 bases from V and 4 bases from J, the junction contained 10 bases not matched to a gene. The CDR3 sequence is CASSPGGLAGGRADTQYF. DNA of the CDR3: TGCGCCAGCAGCCCAGGGGGACTAGCGGGGGGCCGGGCAGATACGCAGTATTTT.

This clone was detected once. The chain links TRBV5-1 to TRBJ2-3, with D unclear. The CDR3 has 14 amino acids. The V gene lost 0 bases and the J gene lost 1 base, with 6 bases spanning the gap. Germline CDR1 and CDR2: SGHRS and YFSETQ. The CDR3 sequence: CASSLDVGTDTQYF. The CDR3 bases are TGCGCCAGCAGCTTGGATGTAGGCACAGATACGCAGTATTTT. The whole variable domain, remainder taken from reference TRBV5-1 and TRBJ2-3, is KAGVTQTPRYLIKTRGQQVTLSCSPISGHRSVSWYQQTPGQGLQFLFEYFSETQRNKGNFPGRFSGRQFSNSRSEMNVSTLELGDSALYLCASSLDVGTDTQYFGPGTRLTVL.

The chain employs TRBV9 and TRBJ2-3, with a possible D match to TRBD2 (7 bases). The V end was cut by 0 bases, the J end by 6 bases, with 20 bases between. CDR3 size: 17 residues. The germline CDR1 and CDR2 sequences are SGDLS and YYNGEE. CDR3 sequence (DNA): TGTGCCAGCAGCGTAGAAAGAAGGGGGGCCGGGGGGGATACGCAGTATTTT. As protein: CASSVERRGAGGDTQYF. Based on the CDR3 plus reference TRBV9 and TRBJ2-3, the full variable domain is DSGVTQTPKHLITATGQRVTLRCSPRSGDLSVYWYQQSLDQGLQFLIQYYNGEERAKGNILERFSAQQFPDLHSELNLSSLELGDSALYFCASSVERRGAGGDTQYFGPGTRLTVL.

Written as DNA, the CDR3 is TGTGCCAGCAGCGTAGAAGGCAGGGATTGGGAGACCCAGTACTTC. Translated, it gives CASSVEGRDWETQYF. The genes are TRBV9 and TRBJ2-5, with D possibly matching TRBD1 (5 bases). Between the trimmed V and J ends, which lost 0 bases and 5 bases, there was a span of 14 bases. This CDR3 contains 15 residues. From germline, CDR1 is SGDLS and CDR2 YYNGEE. The entire variable domain, with the rest obtained from reference TRBV9 and TRBJ2-5, is as follows: DSGVTQTPKHLITATGQRVTLRCSPRSGDLSVYWYQQSLDQGLQFLIQYYNGEERAKGNILERFSAQQFPDLHSELNLSSLELGDSALYFCASSVEGRDWETQYFGPGTRLLVL.

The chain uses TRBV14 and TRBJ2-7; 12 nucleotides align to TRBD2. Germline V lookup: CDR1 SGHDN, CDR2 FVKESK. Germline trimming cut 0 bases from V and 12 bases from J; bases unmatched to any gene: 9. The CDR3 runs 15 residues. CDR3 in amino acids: CASSQDSASGGAMYF. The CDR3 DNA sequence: TGTGCCAGCAGCCAAGATTCGGCTAGCGGGGGGGCAATGTACTTC.

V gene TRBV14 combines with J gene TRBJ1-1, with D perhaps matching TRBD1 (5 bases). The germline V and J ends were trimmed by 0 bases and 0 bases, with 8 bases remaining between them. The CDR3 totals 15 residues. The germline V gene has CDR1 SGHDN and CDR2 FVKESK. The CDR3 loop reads CASSQDSRVNTEAFF. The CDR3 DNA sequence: TGTGCCAGCAGCCAAGACTCCAGGGTGAACACTGAAGCTTTCTTT.

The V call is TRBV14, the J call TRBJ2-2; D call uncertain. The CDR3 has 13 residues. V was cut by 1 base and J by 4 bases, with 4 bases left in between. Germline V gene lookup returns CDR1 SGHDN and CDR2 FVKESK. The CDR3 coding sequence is TGTGCCAGCAGCCAAGTCGGCACCGGGGAGCTGTTTTTT. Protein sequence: CASSQVGTGELFF.

DNA of the CDR3: TGTGCCATCAAGGACAGCCCAAATGAAAAACTGTTTTTT. Its translation is CAIKDSPNEKLFF. V usage is TRBV10-3 and J usage is TRBJ1-4, with a tentative D call TRBD1 (6 bases). Germline loops: CDR1 ENHRY, CDR2 SYGVKD. This CDR3 has 13 amino acids. With 7 bases removed from V and 5 bases from J, the gap between germline ends came to 11 bases.

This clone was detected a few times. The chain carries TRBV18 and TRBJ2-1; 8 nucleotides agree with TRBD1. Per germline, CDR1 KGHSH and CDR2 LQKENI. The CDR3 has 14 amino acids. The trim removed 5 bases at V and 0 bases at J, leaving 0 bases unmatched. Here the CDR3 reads CASSGQGSYNEQFF. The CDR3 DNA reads TGTGCCAGCTCAGGACAGGGCTCCTACAATGAGCAGTTCTTC.

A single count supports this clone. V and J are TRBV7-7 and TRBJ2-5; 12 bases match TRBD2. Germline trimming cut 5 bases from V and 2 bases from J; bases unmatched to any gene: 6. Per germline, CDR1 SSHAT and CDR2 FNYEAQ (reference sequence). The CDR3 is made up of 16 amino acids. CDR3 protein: CASSKLLAGGQETQYF. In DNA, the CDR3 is TGTGCCAGCAGCAAACTTCTAGCGGGAGGGCAAGAGACCCAGTACTTC.

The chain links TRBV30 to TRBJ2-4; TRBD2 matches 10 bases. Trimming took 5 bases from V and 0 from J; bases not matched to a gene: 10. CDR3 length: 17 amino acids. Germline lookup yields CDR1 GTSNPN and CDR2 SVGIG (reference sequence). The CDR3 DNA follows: TGTGCCTGGGCTCGGACTAGCGGACGACTAGCCAAAAACATTCAGTACTTC. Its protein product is CAWARTSGRLAKNIQYF.

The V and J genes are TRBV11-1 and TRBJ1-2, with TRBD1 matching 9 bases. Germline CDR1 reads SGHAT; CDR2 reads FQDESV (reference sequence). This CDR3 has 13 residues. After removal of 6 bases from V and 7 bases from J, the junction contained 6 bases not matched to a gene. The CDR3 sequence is CASSPGTGSGYTF. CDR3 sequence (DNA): TGTGCCAGCAGTCCCGGGACAGGGTCTGGCTACACCTTC.

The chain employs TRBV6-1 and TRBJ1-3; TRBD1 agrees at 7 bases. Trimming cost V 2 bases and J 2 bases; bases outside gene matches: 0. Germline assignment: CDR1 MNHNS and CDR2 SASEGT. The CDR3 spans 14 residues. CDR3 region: CASSEQGAGNTIYF. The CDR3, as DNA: TGTGCCAGCAGTGAACAGGGGGCTGGAAACACCATATATTTT.

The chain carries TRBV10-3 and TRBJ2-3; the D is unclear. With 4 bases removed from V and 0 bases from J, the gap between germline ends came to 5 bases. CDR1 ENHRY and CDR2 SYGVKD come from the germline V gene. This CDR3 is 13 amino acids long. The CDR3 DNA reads TGTGCCATCAGTGGGGCTAGCACAGATACGCAGTATTTT. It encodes CAISGASTDTQYF.

The CDR3 nucleotides read TGCGCCACCTCTCCAGGGCGGGGCGACGAGCAGTACTTC. Its protein product is CATSPGRGDEQYF. The chain combines TRBV5-1 with TRBJ2-7, with D possibly TRBD2 on 6 matching bases. The CDR3 sequence is 13 residues long. Looked up from germline, CDR1 is SGHRS and CDR2 is YFSETQ. Trimming took off 9 bases at V and 5 bases at J, with 18 bases between the two ends.